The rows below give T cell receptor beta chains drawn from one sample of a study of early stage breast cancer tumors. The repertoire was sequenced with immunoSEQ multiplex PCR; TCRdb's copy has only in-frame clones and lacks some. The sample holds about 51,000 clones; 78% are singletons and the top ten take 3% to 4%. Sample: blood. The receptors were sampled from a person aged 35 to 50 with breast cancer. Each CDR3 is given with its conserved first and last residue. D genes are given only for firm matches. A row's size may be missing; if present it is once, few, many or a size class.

CDR3 protein: CASSGTGADTQYF
CDR3 DNA: TGCGCCAGCAGTGGTACAGGGGCAGATACGCAGTATTTT
D gene: TRBD1
V gene: TRBV10-1
clone size: .
J gene: TRBJ2-3

CDR3 protein: CASSLVYNEQFF
CDR3 DNA: TGTGCCAGCAGCTTAGTATACAATGAGCAGTTCTTC
D gene: .
V gene: TRBV7-2
clone size: .
J gene: TRBJ2-1

CDR3 protein: CASSTGTGASYEQYF
CDR3 DNA: TGTGCCAGTAGTACAGGGACAGGGGCTTCCTACGAGCAGTACTTC
D gene: TRBD1
V gene: TRBV19
clone size: .
J gene: TRBJ2-7

CDR3 protein: CASQRTLLSYEQYF
CDR3 DNA: TGTGCCAGCCAACGAACCCTTCTGTCCTACGAGCAGTACTTC
D gene: .
V gene: TRBV6-5
clone size: few
J gene: TRBJ2-7

CDR3 protein: CASSGAGGLNEQFF
CDR3 DNA: TGTGCCAGCAGTGGGGCGGGAGGGCTAAATGAGCAGTTCTTC
D gene: TRBD2
V gene: TRBV2
clone size: .
J gene: TRBJ2-1

CDR3 protein: CASSGGTKNIQYF
CDR3 DNA: TGTGCCAGCAGTGGCGGGACCAAAAACATTCAGTACTTC
D gene: .
V gene: TRBV2
clone size: once
J gene: TRBJ2-4

CDR3 protein: CASSSSRAITNEKLFF
CDR3 DNA: TGTGCCAGCAGCTCCTCCCGGGCAATCACTAATGAAAAACTGTTTTTT
D gene: .
V gene: TRBV13
clone size: once
J gene: TRBJ1-4

CDR3 protein: CASSLALAGADTQYF
CDR3 DNA: TGTGCCAGCAGCTTAGCGCTAGCGGGAGCAGATACGCAGTATTTT
D gene: TRBD2
V gene: TRBV13
clone size: .
J gene: TRBJ2-3

CDR3 protein: CSVEYQDYTANEQFF
CDR3 DNA: TGCAGCGTTGAATATCAGGATTACACCGCCAATGAGCAGTTCTTC
D gene: .
V gene: TRBV29-1
clone size: .
J gene: TRBJ2-1

CDR3 protein: CASTRLGANVLTF
CDR3 DNA: TGTGCCAGCACCCGTCTTGGGGCCAACGTCCTGACTTTC
D gene: .
V gene: TRBV2
clone size: .
J gene: TRBJ2-6

CDR3 protein: CASSVVAGGSYEQYF
CDR3 DNA: TGTGCCAGCAGCGTCGTAGCGGGCGGCTCCTACGAGCAGTACTTC
D gene: TRBD2
V gene: TRBV7-3
clone size: .
J gene: TRBJ2-7

CDR3 protein: CAISEASSGYSYNEQFF
CDR3 DNA: TGTGCCATCAGTGAGGCGTCTAGCGGGTACTCCTACAATGAGCAGTTCTTC
D gene: TRBD2
V gene: TRBV10-3
clone size: .
J gene: TRBJ2-1

CDR3 protein: CASRGVGAEGYTF
CDR3 DNA: TGTGCCAGCCGAGGGGTGGGGGCTGAAGGCTACACCTTC
D gene: .
V gene: TRBV25-1
clone size: .
J gene: TRBJ1-2

CDR3 protein: CASSDQGADGYTF
CDR3 DNA: TGTGCCAGCAGTGACCAGGGGGCGGATGGCTACACCTTC
D gene: TRBD1
V gene: TRBV2
clone size: .
J gene: TRBJ1-2

CDR3 protein: CASSPATGGFNEQFF
CDR3 DNA: TGTGCCAGCAGCCCAGCTACGGGAGGCTTCAATGAGCAGTTCTTC
D gene: TRBD2
V gene: TRBV7-9
clone size: .
J gene: TRBJ2-1

CDR3 protein: CASSEVDRHGYTF
CDR3 DNA: TGTGCCAGCAGTGAGGTAGACAGGCATGGCTACACCTTC
D gene: .
V gene: TRBV2
clone size: few
J gene: TRBJ1-2

CDR3 protein: CASSSADSTESTDTQYF
CDR3 DNA: TGTGCCAGCAGCTCTGCGGACAGCACAGAAAGCACAGATACGCAGTATTTT
D gene: .
V gene: TRBV7-9
clone size: .
J gene: TRBJ2-3

CDR3 protein: CASGKGRNQPQHF
CDR3 DNA: TGTGCCAGTGGTAAGGGGCGGAATCAGCCCCAGCATTTT
D gene: .
V gene: TRBV19
clone size: .
J gene: TRBJ1-5

CDR3 protein: CASSPSGFEAFF
CDR3 DNA: TGTGCCAGCAGCCCCTCGGGGTTTGAAGCTTTCTTT
D gene: .
V gene: TRBV16
clone size: few
J gene: TRBJ1-1

CDR3 protein: CASAPGGQGSSGANVLTF
CDR3 DNA: TGTGCCAGCGCCCCGGGGGGGCAGGGAAGCTCTGGGGCCAACGTCCTGACTTTC
D gene: TRBD2
V gene: TRBV7-9
clone size: .
J gene: TRBJ2-6

CDR3 protein: CASSLGLAGRDEQYF
CDR3 DNA: TGTGCCAGCAGCTTAGGACTAGCGGGAAGGGACGAGCAGTACTTC
D gene: TRBD2
V gene: TRBV7-2
clone size: .
J gene: TRBJ2-7

CDR3 protein: CASTRQGLNEKLFF
CDR3 DNA: TGTGCCAGTACCCGGCAGGGCCTTAATGAAAAACTGTTTTTT
D gene: .
V gene: TRBV19
clone size: few
J gene: TRBJ1-4

CDR3 protein: CASSLSRGLNSYNEQFF
CDR3 DNA: TGTGCCAGCAGTTTATCTCGGGGCCTAAACTCCTACAATGAGCAGTTCTTC
D gene: .
V gene: TRBV7-9
clone size: once
J gene: TRBJ2-1

CDR3 protein: CASSLEASGSTGELFF
CDR3 DNA: TGTGCCAGCAGCTTAGAGGCTAGCGGGAGTACCGGGGAGCTGTTTTTT
D gene: TRBD2
V gene: TRBV7-6
clone size: .
J gene: TRBJ2-2

CDR3 protein: CASSLALGVADGYTF
CDR3 DNA: TGTGCCAGCAGCTTGGCCTTGGGGGTGGCCGATGGCTACACCTTC
D gene: .
V gene: TRBV5-4
clone size: .
J gene: TRBJ1-2

CDR3 protein: CASSYPTGGDVTGGLFF
CDR3 DNA: TGTGCCAGCAGCTACCCGACAGGGGGCGACGTCACCGGGGGGCTGTTTTTT
D gene: TRBD1
V gene: TRBV7-9
clone size: .
J gene: TRBJ2-2

CDR3 protein: CASRGVPSGEGYTF
CDR3 DNA: TGTGCCAGTAGGGGGGTGCCATCTGGGGAAGGCTACACCTTC
D gene: .
V gene: TRBV19
clone size: .
J gene: TRBJ1-2

CDR3 protein: CATSSPAGADQETQYF
CDR3 DNA: TGTGCCACCAGCAGTCCTGCGGGAGCGGATCAAGAGACCCAGTACTTC
D gene: TRBD2
V gene: TRBV15
clone size: few
J gene: TRBJ2-5

CDR3 protein: CASSSPLGGLDYGYTF
CDR3 DNA: TGTGCCAGCAGCTCACCCCTGGGGGGATTGGACTATGGCTACACCTTC
D gene: .
V gene: TRBV11-1
clone size: .
J gene: TRBJ1-2

CDR3 protein: CASRQTGGGYYEQFF
CDR3 DNA: TGTGCCAGCAGACAAACAGGGGGCGGATATTATGAGCAGTTCTTC
D gene: TRBD1
V gene: TRBV13
clone size: once
J gene: TRBJ2-1

CDR3 protein: CASSQDGQAQGYEQYF
CDR3 DNA: TGTGCCAGCAGCCAAGATGGACAGGCTCAGGGGTACGAGCAGTACTTC
D gene: TRBD1
V gene: TRBV4-2
clone size: .
J gene: TRBJ2-7

CDR3 protein: CASSRDRGKGNTIYF
CDR3 DNA: TGTGCCAGCAGCCGGGACAGGGGGAAAGGAAACACCATATATTTT
D gene: TRBD1
V gene: TRBV5-6
clone size: .
J gene: TRBJ1-3